The rows below give T cell receptor beta chains drawn from one sample of a study of T cells in Graves' hyperthyroidism and ophthalmopathy. Each CDR3 protein gets one entry after TCRdb re-called the multiplex PCR reads with MiXCR. The sample lists hundreds of thousands of distinct CDR3 sequences; roughly 15% were seen once. The sequenced sample was blood. These receptors all come from a man between 18 and 29 years old with Graves' ophthalmopathy. CDR3s include the opening cysteine and the closing phenylalanine or tryptophan. Each record gives: clone size, D gene, V gene, J gene, CDR3 protein, CDR3 DNA. The D gene is left open where the match is weak. Rows give clone size only sometimes, using once, few, many, or a class for an expanded clone.

clone size: -; D gene: TRBD2; V gene: TRBV2; J gene: TRBJ2-1; CDR3 protein: CASSKSGTSGLKYNEQFF; CDR3 DNA: TGTGCCAGCAGTAAGTCCGGGACTAGCGGGCTGAAATACAATGAGCAGTTCTTC
clone size: many; D gene: TRBD2; V gene: TRBV10-2; J gene: TRBJ2-3; CDR3 protein: CASSPSGSLADTQYF; CDR3 DNA: TGCGCCAGCAGCCCTAGCGGGAGTTTGGCAGATACGCAGTATTTT
clone size: few; D gene: TRBD2; V gene: TRBV3-1; J gene: TRBJ2-2; CDR3 protein: CASSRMTSGRLTGELFF; CDR3 DNA: TGTGCCAGCAGCCGTATGACTAGCGGGAGGCTAACCGGGGAGCTGTTTTTT
clone size: many; D gene: -; V gene: TRBV4-1; J gene: TRBJ2-7; CDR3 protein: CASSQLPDRTSYEQYF; CDR3 DNA: TGCGCCAGCAGCCAACTCCCTGACAGGACCTCCTACGAGCAGTACTTC
clone size: many; D gene: -; V gene: TRBV27; J gene: TRBJ1-1; CDR3 protein: CASNPWAGNTEAFF; CDR3 DNA: TGTGCCAGCAATCCTTGGGCGGGAAACACTGAAGCTTTCTTT
clone size: few; D gene: TRBD2; V gene: TRBV6-1; J gene: TRBJ2-5; CDR3 protein: CAVGTSGWKLTKGTQYF; CDR3 DNA: TGTGCCGTCGGGACTAGCGGGTGGAAACTCACAAAGGGGACCCAGTACTTC
clone size: many; D gene: TRBD2; V gene: TRBV7-2; J gene: TRBJ2-3; CDR3 protein: CASSETGTSGTDTQYF; CDR3 DNA: TGTGCCAGCAGCGAAACCGGGACTAGCGGTACAGATACGCAGTATTTT
clone size: -; D gene: -; V gene: TRBV5-1; J gene: TRBJ2-3; CDR3 protein: CASSTGQGGDTQYF; CDR3 DNA: TGCGCCAGCAGCACTGGACAGGGAGGGGATACGCAGTATTTT
clone size: many; D gene: -; V gene: TRBV11-2; J gene: TRBJ1-1; CDR3 protein: CASSLGAPGAFF; CDR3 DNA: TGTGCCAGCAGCTTGGGGGCCCCGGGGGCTTTCTTT
clone size: many; D gene: TRBD2; V gene: TRBV9; J gene: TRBJ2-1; CDR3 protein: CASSALAEFYNEQFF; CDR3 DNA: TGTGCCAGCAGCGCACTAGCGGAGTTCTACAATGAGCAGTTCTTC
clone size: many; D gene: -; V gene: TRBV29-1; J gene: TRBJ2-3; CDR3 protein: CSVEDVYSSTDTQYF; CDR3 DNA: TGCAGCGTTGAAGATGTCTACTCAAGCACAGATACGCAGTATTTT
clone size: few; D gene: -; V gene: TRBV20-1; J gene: TRBJ1-6; CDR3 protein: CSARTTGYNSPLHF; CDR3 DNA: TGCAGTGCTAGAACGACAGGTTACAATTCACCCCTCCACTTT
clone size: many; D gene: TRBD1; V gene: TRBV27; J gene: TRBJ1-2; CDR3 protein: CASSPGTAFSNYGYTF; CDR3 DNA: TGTGCCAGCAGTCCCGGGACAGCCTTCTCTAACTATGGCTACACCTTC
clone size: few; D gene: TRBD1; V gene: TRBV20-1; J gene: TRBJ1-4; CDR3 protein: CSAPTGEGEKLFF; CDR3 DNA: TGCAGTGCTCCGACAGGGGAGGGTGAAAAACTGTTTTTT
clone size: many; D gene: -; V gene: TRBV2; J gene: TRBJ2-2; CDR3 protein: CASTRRAGLTNTGELFF; CDR3 DNA: TGTGCCAGCACGAGGAGGGCGGGTCTAACGAACACCGGGGAGCTGTTTTTT
clone size: many; D gene: -; V gene: TRBV5-1; J gene: TRBJ2-4; CDR3 protein: CASSYDGNIQYF; CDR3 DNA: TGCGCCAGCAGCTATGACGGGAACATTCAGTACTTC
clone size: few; D gene: -; V gene: TRBV5-8; J gene: TRBJ1-6; CDR3 protein: CASSLDSYNSPLHF; CDR3 DNA: TGTGCCAGCAGCTTGGACAGCTATAATTCACCCCTCCACTTT
clone size: many; D gene: -; V gene: TRBV6-5; J gene: TRBJ1-3; CDR3 protein: CASSYSSGQAGNTIYF; CDR3 DNA: TGTGCCAGCAGTTACTCTTCAGGCCAGGCTGGAAACACCATATATTTT
clone size: few; D gene: TRBD2; V gene: TRBV12-3/TRBV12-4; J gene: TRBJ2-1; CDR3 protein: CAGSLSGVYNEQFF; CDR3 DNA: TGTGCCGGCAGTCTAAGCGGGGTCTACAATGAGCAGTTCTTC
clone size: many; D gene: -; V gene: TRBV18; J gene: TRBJ2-5; CDR3 protein: CASSTRGGEETQYF; CDR3 DNA: TGTGCCAGCTCAACAAGAGGGGGAGAAGAGACCCAGTACTTC
clone size: many; D gene: TRBD2; V gene: TRBV12-3/TRBV12-4; J gene: TRBJ2-7; CDR3 protein: CASSFAGTSGSIYEQYF; CDR3 DNA: TGTGCCAGCAGTTTCGCCGGGACTAGCGGGAGTATCTACGAGCAGTACTTC
clone size: many; D gene: -; V gene: TRBV13; J gene: TRBJ2-7; CDR3 protein: CASSLLGPSGAYEQYF; CDR3 DNA: TGTGCCAGCAGCTTACTTGGGCCCTCGGGGGCCTACGAGCAGTACTTC
clone size: -; D gene: TRBD1; V gene: TRBV24-1; J gene: TRBJ2-7; CDR3 protein: CATSGHGTDPYEQYF; CDR3 DNA: TGTGCCACCAGTGGCCACGGGACAGATCCCTACGAGCAGTACTTC
clone size: many; D gene: TRBD1; V gene: TRBV13; J gene: TRBJ1-2; CDR3 protein: CASSLGPGTVAYGYTF; CDR3 DNA: TGTGCCAGCAGCTTAGGTCCCGGGACAGTGGCCTATGGCTACACCTTC
clone size: many; D gene: -; V gene: TRBV30; J gene: TRBJ2-2; CDR3 protein: CAWNLNTGELFF; CDR3 DNA: TGTGCCTGGAACTTGAACACCGGGGAGCTGTTTTTT
clone size: many; D gene: TRBD1; V gene: TRBV11-2; J gene: TRBJ2-7; CDR3 protein: CASSLYRGVYEQYF; CDR3 DNA: TGTGCCAGCAGCTTATACAGGGGGGTCTACGAGCAGTACTTC
clone size: many; D gene: TRBD1; V gene: TRBV27; J gene: TRBJ1-2; CDR3 protein: CASRRQGGENYGYTF; CDR3 DNA: TGTGCCAGCAGACGTCAAGGGGGCGAAAACTATGGCTACACCTTC
clone size: many; D gene: TRBD2; V gene: TRBV12-3/TRBV12-4; J gene: TRBJ2-3; CDR3 protein: CASSFLAGGADTQYF; CDR3 DNA: TGTGCCAGCAGTTTCCTAGCGGGGGGTGCAGATACGCAGTATTTT
clone size: many; D gene: -; V gene: TRBV4-1; J gene: TRBJ2-3; CDR3 protein: CASSQDARSTQYF; CDR3 DNA: TGCGCCAGCAGCCAAGATGCTAGGAGTACGCAGTATTTT
clone size: many; D gene: TRBD1; V gene: TRBV7-8; J gene: TRBJ2-3; CDR3 protein: CASSNRDRTSDTQYF; CDR3 DNA: TGTGCCAGCAGTAACCGGGACAGAACTTCGGATACGCAGTATTTT
clone size: many; D gene: -; V gene: TRBV11-2; J gene: TRBJ1-1; CDR3 protein: CASSPPGFAEAFF; CDR3 DNA: TGTGCCAGCAGCCCACCAGGATTCGCTGAAGCTTTCTTT
clone size: many; D gene: -; V gene: TRBV5-1; J gene: TRBJ2-2; CDR3 protein: CASSLARQNTGELFF; CDR3 DNA: TGCGCCAGCAGCTTGGCCCGGCAGAACACCGGGGAGCTGTTTTTT
clone size: few; D gene: -; V gene: TRBV29-1; J gene: TRBJ2-5; CDR3 protein: CSVEQQGLGTQYF; CDR3 DNA: TGCAGCGTTGAGCAACAGGGTTTGGGGACCCAGTACTTC
clone size: few; D gene: -; V gene: TRBV4-1; J gene: TRBJ2-5; CDR3 protein: CASGGREAETQYF; CDR3 DNA: TGCGCCAGCGGGGGGCGTGAAGCAGAGACCCAGTACTTC
clone size: many; D gene: -; V gene: TRBV12-3/TRBV12-4; J gene: TRBJ2-7; CDR3 protein: CASSLTPYEQYF; CDR3 DNA: TGTGCCAGCAGCTTGACCCCCTACGAGCAGTACTTC
clone size: many; D gene: TRBD1; V gene: TRBV29-1; J gene: TRBJ1-2; CDR3 protein: CSARPGQGDGYTF; CDR3 DNA: TGCAGCGCACGACCCGGACAGGGCGATGGCTACACCTTC
clone size: many; D gene: -; V gene: TRBV6-5; J gene: TRBJ2-3; CDR3 protein: CASSYSPATDTQYF; CDR3 DNA: TGTGCCAGCAGTTACTCGCCAGCCACAGATACGCAGTATTTT
clone size: -; D gene: TRBD2; V gene: TRBV12-3/TRBV12-4; J gene: TRBJ2-5; CDR3 protein: CASSPPGLAGSWKETQYF; CDR3 DNA: TGTGCCAGCAGTCCGCCGGGACTAGCGGGATCGTGGAAAGAGACCCAGTACTTC
clone size: many; D gene: -; V gene: TRBV11-2; J gene: TRBJ1-5; CDR3 protein: CASSLDFTLINQPQHF; CDR3 DNA: TGTGCCAGCAGCTTAGACTTCACATTAATCAATCAGCCCCAGCATTTT
clone size: few; D gene: -; V gene: TRBV7-3; J gene: TRBJ1-2; CDR3 protein: CASSHRIRGHTF; CDR3 DNA: TGTGCCAGCAGCCACAGGATTAGGGGCCACACCTTC
clone size: -; D gene: TRBD2; V gene: TRBV29-1; J gene: TRBJ2-5; CDR3 protein: CSFWGGPLGETQYF; CDR3 DNA: TGCAGCTTCTGGGGAGGGCCATTAGGAGAGACCCAGTACTTC
clone size: -; D gene: -; V gene: TRBV20-1; J gene: TRBJ2-1; CDR3 protein: CSARDSGDSGAYNGQFF; CDR3 DNA: TGCAGTGCTAGAGATTCTGGGGACAGCGGGGCCTACAATGGGCAGTTCTTC
clone size: many; D gene: -; V gene: TRBV24-1; J gene: TRBJ2-5; CDR3 protein: CATSTSGDWQETQYF; CDR3 DNA: TGTGCCACCTCGACCTCTGGGGATTGGCAAGAGACCCAGTACTTC
clone size: many; D gene: -; V gene: TRBV6-1; J gene: TRBJ1-3; CDR3 protein: CASSESLVGNTIYF; CDR3 DNA: TGTGCCAGCAGTGAAAGCCTTGTTGGAAACACCATATATTTT
clone size: few; D gene: TRBD1; V gene: TRBV6-5; J gene: TRBJ2-1; CDR3 protein: CASSHSITPDRGLYNEQFF; CDR3 DNA: TGTGCCAGCAGCCACTCCATAACCCCGGACAGGGGACTCTACAATGAGCAGTTCTTC
clone size: many; D gene: -; V gene: TRBV11-2; J gene: TRBJ2-5; CDR3 protein: CASSLEWGGETQYF; CDR3 DNA: TGTGCCAGCAGCTTAGAATGGGGTGGAGAGACCCAGTACTTC